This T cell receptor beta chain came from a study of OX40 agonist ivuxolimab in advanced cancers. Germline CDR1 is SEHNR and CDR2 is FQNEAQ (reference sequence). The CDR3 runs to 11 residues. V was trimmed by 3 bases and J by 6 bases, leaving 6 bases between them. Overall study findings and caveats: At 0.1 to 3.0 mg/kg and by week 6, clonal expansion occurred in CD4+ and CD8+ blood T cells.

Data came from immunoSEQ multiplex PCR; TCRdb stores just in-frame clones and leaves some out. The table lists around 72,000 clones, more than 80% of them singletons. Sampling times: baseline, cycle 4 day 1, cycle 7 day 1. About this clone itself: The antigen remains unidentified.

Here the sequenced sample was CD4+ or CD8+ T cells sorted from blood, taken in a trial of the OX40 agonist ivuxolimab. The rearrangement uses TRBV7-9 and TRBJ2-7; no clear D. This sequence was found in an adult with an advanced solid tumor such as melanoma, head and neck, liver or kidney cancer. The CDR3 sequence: CASSLVAEQYF. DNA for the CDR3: TGTGCCAGCAGCTTGGTCGCCGAGCAGTACTTC.